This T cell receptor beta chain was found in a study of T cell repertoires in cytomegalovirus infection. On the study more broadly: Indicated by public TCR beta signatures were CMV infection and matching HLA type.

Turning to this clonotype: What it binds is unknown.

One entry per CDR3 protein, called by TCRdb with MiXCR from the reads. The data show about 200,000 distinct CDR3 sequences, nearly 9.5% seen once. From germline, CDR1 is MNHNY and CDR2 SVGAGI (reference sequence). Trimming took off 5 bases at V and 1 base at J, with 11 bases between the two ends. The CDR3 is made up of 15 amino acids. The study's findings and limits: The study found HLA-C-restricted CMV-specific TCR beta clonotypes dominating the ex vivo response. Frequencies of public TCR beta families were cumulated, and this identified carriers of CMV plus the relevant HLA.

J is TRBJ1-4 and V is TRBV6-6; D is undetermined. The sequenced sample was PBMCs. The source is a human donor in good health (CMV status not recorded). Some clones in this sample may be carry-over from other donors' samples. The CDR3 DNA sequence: TGTGCCAGCAGTGAGAGGCTGAGAACTAATGAAAAACTGTTTTTT. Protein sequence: CASSERLRTNEKLFF.